This is a list of T cell receptor beta chains from one sample in a study of patients and donors after allogeneic stem cell transplantation. One entry per CDR3 protein results from TCRdb running MiXCR on the RT-PCR reads. The sample lists hundreds of thousands of distinct CDR3 sequences, roughly 16% occurring once. The sample consisted of blood, either unsorted or a sorted T cell fraction (not recorded which). The receptors stem from a human donor who was either an allogeneic HSCT recipient or a stem cell or donor lymphocyte infusion donor (not recorded which). It is not recorded whose cells these are; they may come from a transplant donor. The CDR3 runs from the conserved cysteine through the conserved F or W. The order of the fields is CDR3 protein, J gene, V gene.

CDR3 protein: CASSLVPGTGVGNTIYF
J gene: TRBJ1-3
V gene: TRBV5-5

CDR3 protein: CSALSDRHNTEAFF
J gene: TRBJ1-1
V gene: TRBV20-1

CDR3 protein: CASSYFPGFSYEQYF
J gene: TRBJ2-7
V gene: TRBV6-2/TRBV6-3

CDR3 protein: CASSLEGPGGTQYF
J gene: TRBJ2-3
V gene: TRBV25-1

CDR3 protein: CASSMMRGNEQFF
J gene: TRBJ2-1
V gene: TRBV19

CDR3 protein: CASSYQPTDQPQHF
J gene: TRBJ1-5
V gene: TRBV6-5

CDR3 protein: CASSHQGAPDQPQHF
J gene: TRBJ1-5
V gene: TRBV5-6

CDR3 protein: CSARGEPYEQYF
J gene: TRBJ2-7
V gene: TRBV20-1

CDR3 protein: CASSQTPQGTEAFF
J gene: TRBJ1-1
V gene: TRBV3-1

CDR3 protein: CASRSTRTTDVSGELFF
J gene: TRBJ2-2
V gene: TRBV7-8

CDR3 protein: CASSLPGEGGANVLTF
J gene: TRBJ2-6
V gene: TRBV7-3

CDR3 protein: CSGRGGPGQPQHF
J gene: TRBJ1-5
V gene: TRBV20-1

CDR3 protein: CAIPRGNAGYTF
J gene: TRBJ1-2
V gene: TRBV2

CDR3 protein: CASGLALYNEQFF
J gene: TRBJ2-1
V gene: TRBV19

CDR3 protein: CASSLRQGAGTGELFF
J gene: TRBJ2-2
V gene: TRBV12-3/TRBV12-4

CDR3 protein: CSARYLAKNIQYF
J gene: TRBJ2-4
V gene: TRBV20-1

CDR3 protein: CASSYPRPSGPTDTQYF
J gene: TRBJ2-3
V gene: TRBV6-5

CDR3 protein: CSVEDYSGRRGADTQYF
J gene: TRBJ2-3
V gene: TRBV29-1

CDR3 protein: CASSQSRGGISSNQPQHF
J gene: TRBJ1-5
V gene: TRBV23-1

CDR3 protein: CSAVTSDYNEQFF
J gene: TRBJ2-1
V gene: TRBV20-1

CDR3 protein: CASSPTFLLTEAFF
J gene: TRBJ1-1
V gene: TRBV7-2

CDR3 protein: CASSFGGSEAFF
J gene: TRBJ1-1
V gene: TRBV5-1

CDR3 protein: CASSEMQGRDGYTF
J gene: TRBJ1-2
V gene: TRBV25-1

CDR3 protein: CASSSRGRGADTQYF
J gene: TRBJ2-3
V gene: TRBV12-3/TRBV12-4

CDR3 protein: CASSVEWGSSYEQYF
J gene: TRBJ2-7
V gene: TRBV9

CDR3 protein: CASSSGQKHNYGYTF
J gene: TRBJ1-2
V gene: TRBV7-3

CDR3 protein: CASSLGERTQYF
J gene: TRBJ2-3
V gene: TRBV7-2

CDR3 protein: CASSRDLQGELFF
J gene: TRBJ2-2
V gene: TRBV7-7

CDR3 protein: CATLTSGPSYEQYF
J gene: TRBJ2-7
V gene: TRBV24-1

CDR3 protein: CASSDPTDTQYF
J gene: TRBJ2-3
V gene: TRBV9

CDR3 protein: CASSMGREGNTIYF
J gene: TRBJ1-3
V gene: TRBV5-1

CDR3 protein: CSARGIAGGTDTQYF
J gene: TRBJ2-3
V gene: TRBV20-1

CDR3 protein: CASSLSLGREQFF
J gene: TRBJ2-1
V gene: TRBV27

CDR3 protein: CASSQGLGRSYEQYF
J gene: TRBJ2-7
V gene: TRBV4-3

CDR3 protein: CASSLVRLAFPLGADTQYF
J gene: TRBJ2-3
V gene: TRBV11-2

CDR3 protein: CASSLSGGSYNEQFF
J gene: TRBJ2-1
V gene: TRBV7-9

CDR3 protein: CASSPSTGSQETQYF
J gene: TRBJ2-5
V gene: TRBV7-3

CDR3 protein: CASHNVGAAEAFF
J gene: TRBJ1-1
V gene: TRBV5-1

CDR3 protein: CASSSSLPGSTDTQYF
J gene: TRBJ2-3
V gene: TRBV5-1

CDR3 protein: CSALLRDSYTGELFF
J gene: TRBJ2-2
V gene: TRBV20-1

CDR3 protein: CASSAGPTIQYF
J gene: TRBJ2-4
V gene: TRBV12-3/TRBV12-4

CDR3 protein: CAISEGRVTYEQYF
J gene: TRBJ2-7
V gene: TRBV10-3

CDR3 protein: CASSPRWGAGYNEQFF
J gene: TRBJ2-1
V gene: TRBV9

CDR3 protein: CASTPGTSYEQYF
J gene: TRBJ2-7
V gene: TRBV3-1

CDR3 protein: CASSPPLVGTYEQYF
J gene: TRBJ2-7
V gene: TRBV3-1